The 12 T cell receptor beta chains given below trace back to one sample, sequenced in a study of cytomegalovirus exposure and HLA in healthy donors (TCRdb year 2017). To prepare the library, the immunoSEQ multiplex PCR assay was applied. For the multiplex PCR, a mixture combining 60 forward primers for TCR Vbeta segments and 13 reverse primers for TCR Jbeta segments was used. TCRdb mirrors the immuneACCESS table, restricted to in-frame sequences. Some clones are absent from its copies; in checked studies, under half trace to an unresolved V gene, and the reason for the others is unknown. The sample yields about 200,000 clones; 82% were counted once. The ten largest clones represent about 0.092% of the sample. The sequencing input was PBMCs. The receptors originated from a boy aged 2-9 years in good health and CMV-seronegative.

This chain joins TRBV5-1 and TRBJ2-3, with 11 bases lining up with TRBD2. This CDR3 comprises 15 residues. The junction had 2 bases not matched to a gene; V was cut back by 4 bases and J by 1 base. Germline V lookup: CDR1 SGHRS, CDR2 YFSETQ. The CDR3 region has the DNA TGCGCCAGCAGCCAGGGACTAGCGGGCACAGATACGCAGTATTTT. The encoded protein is CASSQGLAGTDTQYF. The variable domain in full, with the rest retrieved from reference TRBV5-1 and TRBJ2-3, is KAGVTQTPRYLIKTRGQQVTLSCSPISGHRSVSWYQQTPGQGLQFLFEYFSETQRNKGNFPGRFSGRQFSNSRSEMNVSTLELGDSALYLCASSQGLAGTDTQYFGPGTRLTVL.

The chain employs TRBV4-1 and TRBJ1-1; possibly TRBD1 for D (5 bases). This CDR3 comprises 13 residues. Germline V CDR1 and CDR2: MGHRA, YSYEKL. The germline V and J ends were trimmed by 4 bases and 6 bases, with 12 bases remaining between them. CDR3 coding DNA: TGCGCCAGCAGCCGTCCAGGGATCGCTGAAGCTTTCTTT. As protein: CASSRPGIAEAFF.

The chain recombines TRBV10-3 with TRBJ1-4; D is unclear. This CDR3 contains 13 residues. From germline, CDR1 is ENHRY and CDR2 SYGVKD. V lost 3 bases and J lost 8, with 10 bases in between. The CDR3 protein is CAISENMEEKLFF. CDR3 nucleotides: TGTGCCATCAGTGAAAACATGGAGGAAAAACTGTTTTTT.

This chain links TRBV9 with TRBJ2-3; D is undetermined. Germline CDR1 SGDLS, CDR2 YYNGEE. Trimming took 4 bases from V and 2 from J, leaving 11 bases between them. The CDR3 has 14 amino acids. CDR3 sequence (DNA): TGTGCCAGCAGCTTGCGGATACCCACAGATACGCAGTATTTT. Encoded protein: CASSLRIPTDTQYF. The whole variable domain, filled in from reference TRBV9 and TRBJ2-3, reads DSGVTQTPKHLITATGQRVTLRCSPRSGDLSVYWYQQSLDQGLQFLIQYYNGEERAKGNILERFSAQQFPDLHSELNLSSLELGDSALYFCASSLRIPTDTQYFGPGTRLTVL.

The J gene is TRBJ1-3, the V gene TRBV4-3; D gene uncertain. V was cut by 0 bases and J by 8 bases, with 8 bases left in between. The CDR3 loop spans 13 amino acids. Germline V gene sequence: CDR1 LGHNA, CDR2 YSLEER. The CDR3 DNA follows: TGCGCCAGCAGCCAAGAAAGGAGCTACACCATATATTTT. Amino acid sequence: CASSQERSYTIYF.

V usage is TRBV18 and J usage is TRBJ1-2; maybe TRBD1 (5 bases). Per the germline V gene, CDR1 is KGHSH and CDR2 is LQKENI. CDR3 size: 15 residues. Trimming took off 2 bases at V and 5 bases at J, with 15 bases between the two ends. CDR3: CASSPIGGGPYGYTF. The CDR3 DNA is TGTGCCAGCTCACCAATTGGGGGGGGACCTTATGGCTACACCTTC.

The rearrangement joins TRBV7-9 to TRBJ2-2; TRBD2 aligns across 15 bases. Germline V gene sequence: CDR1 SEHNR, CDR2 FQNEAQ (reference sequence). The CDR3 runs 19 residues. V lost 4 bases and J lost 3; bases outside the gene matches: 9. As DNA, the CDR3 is TGTGCCAGCAGCTCTCCGGGGACTAGCGGGGGGCGACACACCGGGGAGCTGTTTTTT. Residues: CASSSPGTSGGRHTGELFF. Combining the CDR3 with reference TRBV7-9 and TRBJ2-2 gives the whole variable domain DTGVSQNPRHKITKRGQNVTFRCDPISEHNRLYWYRQTLGQGPEFLTYFQNEAQLEKSRLLSDRFSAERPKGSFSTLEIQRTEQGDSAMYLCASSSPGTSGGRHTGELFFGEGSRLTVL.

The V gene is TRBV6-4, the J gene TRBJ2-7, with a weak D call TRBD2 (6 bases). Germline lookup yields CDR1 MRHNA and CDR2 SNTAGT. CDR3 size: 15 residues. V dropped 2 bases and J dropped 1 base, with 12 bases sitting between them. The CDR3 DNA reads TGTGCCAGCAGTGACGGTAGCGGCTCTTCCTACGAGCAGTACTTC. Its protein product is CASSDGSGSSYEQYF.

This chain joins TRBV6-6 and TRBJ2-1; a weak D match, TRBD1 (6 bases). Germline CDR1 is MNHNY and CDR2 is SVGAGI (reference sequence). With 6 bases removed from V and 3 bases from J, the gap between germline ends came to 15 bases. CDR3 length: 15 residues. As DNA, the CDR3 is TGTGCCAGCAGCCGGACAGCCCAGATCTACAATGAGCAGTTCTTC. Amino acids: CASSRTAQIYNEQFF.

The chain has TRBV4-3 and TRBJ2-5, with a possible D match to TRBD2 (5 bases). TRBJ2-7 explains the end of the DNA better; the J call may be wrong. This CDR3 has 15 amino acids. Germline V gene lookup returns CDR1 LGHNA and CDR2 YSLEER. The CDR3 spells CASSQETSRSYEQYF. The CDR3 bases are TGCGCCAGCAGCCAAGAAACTAGTAGATCTTACGAGCAGTACTTC.

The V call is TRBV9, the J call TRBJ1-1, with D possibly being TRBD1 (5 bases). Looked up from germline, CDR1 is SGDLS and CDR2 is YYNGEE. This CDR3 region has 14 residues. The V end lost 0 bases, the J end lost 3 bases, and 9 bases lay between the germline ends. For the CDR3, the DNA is TGTGCCAGCAGCGTAGAGGGCAGGGACACTGAAGCTTTCTTT. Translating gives CASSVEGRDTEAFF.

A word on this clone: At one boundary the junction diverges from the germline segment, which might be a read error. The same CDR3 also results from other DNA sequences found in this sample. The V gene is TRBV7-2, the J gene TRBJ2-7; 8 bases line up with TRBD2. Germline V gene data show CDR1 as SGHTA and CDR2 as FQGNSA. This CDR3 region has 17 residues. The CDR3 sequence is CASSLRGSAGASYEQYF. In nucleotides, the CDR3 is TGTGCTAGCAGCCTCAGGGGCTCAGCGGGGGCCTCCTACGAGCAGTACTTC.